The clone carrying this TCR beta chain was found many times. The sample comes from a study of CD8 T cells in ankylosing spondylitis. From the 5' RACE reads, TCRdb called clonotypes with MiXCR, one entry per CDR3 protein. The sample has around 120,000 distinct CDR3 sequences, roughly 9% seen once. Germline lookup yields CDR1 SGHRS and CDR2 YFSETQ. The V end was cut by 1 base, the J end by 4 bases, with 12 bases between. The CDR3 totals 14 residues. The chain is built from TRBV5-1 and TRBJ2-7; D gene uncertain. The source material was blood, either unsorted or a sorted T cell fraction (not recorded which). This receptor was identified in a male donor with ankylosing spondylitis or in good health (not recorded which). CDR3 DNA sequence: TGCGCCAGCAGCTTGTCGGGTCTCGGTTACGAGCAGTACTTC. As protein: CASSLSGLGYEQYF. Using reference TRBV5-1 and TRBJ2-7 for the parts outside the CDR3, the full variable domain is KAGVTQTPRYLIKTRGQQVTLSCSPISGHRSVSWYQQTPGQGLQFLFEYFSETQRNKGNFPGRFSGRQFSNSRSEMNVSTLELGDSALYLCASSLSGLGYEQYFGPGTRLTVT.